This TCR beta chain was captured by sequencing in a study of cytomegalovirus exposure and HLA in healthy donors. Comment on this clone: The antigen is not known.

The study ran its PCR with 60 Vbeta and 13 Jbeta primers. Assay: immunoSEQ multiplex PCR; the TCRdb copy retains only in-frame clones and omits some. This sample has 65,000 to 70,000 clones, with around 91% found just once. Findings and caveats of the study: With DRB1 most and HLA-C fewest, TCR association rates differed between HLA loci in a later analysis. V- and J-gene trimming of TCR beta was linked (in a later analysis) to a missense DCLRE1C variant.

Trimming left V 4 bases short and J 0 bases short, with 10 bases between. The CDR3 length is 15 residues. Germline-derived CDR1 and CDR2 are SGHTA and FQGNSA. V gene TRBV7-2 combines with J gene TRBJ2-1; D ambiguous. This receptor was taken from a woman in her twenties or thirties in good health and CMV-seropositive. The sequenced sample was PBMCs. CDR3 DNA: TGTGCCAGCAGCTACGACTTGAGCTCCTACAATGAGCAGTTCTTC. Translation: CASSYDLSSYNEQFF.